This paragraph covers one T cell receptor beta chain sequence. Its antigen is not identified. The data derive from a study of shared clonotypes between healthy human individuals. Study in general: The study used three CD4 naive, three CD4 memory, two CD8 naive and one CD8 memory plate per donor. Whole-study findings and limits: Larger estimated richness was generally recorded for naive subsets relative to memory subsets.

V was shortened by 5 bases and J by 5 bases, with 25 bases between the two germline ends. Looked up from germline, CDR1 is SEHNR and CDR2 is FQNEAQ (reference sequence). CDR3 length: 17 amino acids. Sorted-subset replicate PCRs used around 0.2 ug DNA, 30,000 or so T cell genomes. Profiled with immunoSEQ multiplex PCR; TCRdb holds only in-frame clones, not every one. The sample lists 2 million to 2.5 million clones, approximately 93% seen once, with around 0.4% in the top ten. The sequencing sample was made of naive CD4+ T cells from PBMCs. The subset was: CD45RA+ positively selected. The TCR originated in a man between 18 and 35 years old in good health. Some clones in this sample may be carry-over from other donors' samples. This chain links TRBV7-9 with TRBJ2-7; possible D gene TRBD2, 5 bases. CDR3 sequence (DNA): TGTGCCAGCAGCCCGACCGCTATGAGGGAGTCTTCCCACGAGCAGTACTTC. This codes for CASSPTAMRESSHEQYF.